These 19 T cell receptor beta chains came from one sample sequenced in a study of a mutant IDH1 vaccine in newly diagnosed glioma. These receptors' antigens are unknown. TCRdb's copy holds only in-frame clones and misses some; the assay was immunoSEQ multiplex PCR. The sample contains under 150,000 clones, around three quarters of which appear only once. Time point noted: week 11, during vaccination. Each vaccine dose was 300 ug of mutant IDH1 20-mer peptide, with topical imiquimod. The specimen comprised PBMCs, sampled from a glioma patient whose treatment included an IDH1 peptide vaccine. Receptor source: a man in his forties or fifties with glioma.

This clone is a singleton in its sample. V is TRBV5-1 and J is TRBJ2-1; 10 positions match TRBD2. Trimming at V came to 0 bases and at J to 3 bases, leaving 6 bases not matched to a gene. The CDR3 is made up of 17 amino acids. Per the germline V gene, CDR1 is SGHRS and CDR2 is YFSETQ. CDR3: CASSLGTSGDFYNEQFF. The CDR3 DNA sequence: TGCGCCAGCAGCTTGGGAACTAGCGGGGACTTCTACAATGAGCAGTTCTTC. The full variable domain, in which reference TRBV5-1 and TRBJ2-1 provide the parts outside the CDR3, is KAGVTQTPRYLIKTRGQQVTLSCSPISGHRSVSWYQQTPGQGLQFLFEYFSETQRNKGNFPGRFSGRQFSNSRSEMNVSTLELGDSALYLCASSLGTSGDFYNEQFFGPGTRLTVL.

V is TRBV5-1 and J is TRBJ2-7; unclear D gene. The ends were cut back, 4 bases at V and 6 bases at J, with 8 bases in the middle. The V gene's germline CDR1 is SGHRS and CDR2 YFSETQ. The CDR3 spans 11 residues. CDR3 amino acids: CASSHPGEQYF. Here the CDR3 DNA reads TGCGCCAGCAGCCACCCAGGCGAGCAGTACTTC.

The genes are TRBV19 and TRBJ2-1; 7 bases fit TRBD2. Trimming cost V 3 bases and J 4 bases; bases outside gene matches: 0. The CDR3 has 13 amino acids. Germline CDR1 is LNHDA and CDR2 is SQIVND (reference sequence). This chain's CDR3 is CASSMGLYNEQFF. Here the CDR3 DNA reads TGTGCCAGTAGTATGGGACTATACAATGAGCAGTTCTTC.

The chain combines TRBV19 with TRBJ1-4; 9 nucleotides align to TRBD1. The CDR3 covers 16 residues. From germline, CDR1 is LNHDA and CDR2 SQIVND (reference sequence). The V and J ends lost 5 bases and 5 bases, in that order; junction bases with no gene match: 9. This chain's CDR3 is CASSARYGQGNEKLFF. CDR3 in DNA: TGTGCCAGTAGTGCCCGATACGGACAGGGGAATGAAAAACTGTTTTTT.

The chain is built from TRBV6-5 and TRBJ2-3, with TRBD2 identical over 10 bases. The germline V gene encodes CDR1 MNHEY and CDR2 SVGAGI. Trimming cost V 5 bases and J 9 bases; bases outside gene matches: 2. This CDR3 is 12 amino acids long. CDR3 region: CASSHSGGTQYF. The CDR3 region has the DNA TGTGCCAGCAGTCATAGCGGGGGGACGCAGTATTTT.

The chain is built from TRBV5-6 and TRBJ2-3; no definite D call. V lost 0 bases, J lost 5 bases, and 10 bases lay in between. The CDR3 spans 14 residues. Germline V gene data show CDR1 as SGHDT and CDR2 as YYEEEE. CDR3 residues: CASSLGSPGDTQYF. The CDR3 DNA reads TGTGCCAGCAGCTTGGGCAGCCCCGGAGATACGCAGTATTTT.

The chain carries TRBV7-2 and TRBJ2-7; D is perhaps TRBD1 (6 bases). Trimming took 0 bases from V and 4 from J, leaving 13 bases between them. CDR3 length: 15 amino acids. Germline CDR1 reads SGHTA; CDR2 reads FQGNSA. The CDR3 reads CASSLAGAVLYEQYF. CDR3 bases: TGTGCCAGCAGCTTAGCGGGGGCGGTCTTATACGAGCAGTACTTC.

The rearrangement uses TRBV29-1 and TRBJ2-3; D is undetermined. The CDR3 is made up of 13 amino acids. Trimming took off 8 bases at V and 1 base at J, with 13 bases between the two ends. Germline loops: CDR1 SQVTM, CDR2 ANQGSEA. The CDR3 DNA sequence: TGCAGCTTACTTGGCGTGGGCACAGATACGCAGTATTTT. Its protein product is CSLLGVGTDTQYF.

This clone was counted a few times. The chain uses TRBV5-1 and TRBJ2-3, with 10 nucleotides matching TRBD2. V lost 2 bases, J lost 2 bases, and 8 bases stayed unmatched. There are 17 residues in the CDR3. In germline, CDR1 is SGHRS, CDR2 YFSETQ. CDR3 loop: CASSLAGGSLYTDTQYF. The CDR3 DNA reads TGCGCCAGCAGCTTAGCGGGAGGGTCCTTATACACAGATACGCAGTATTTT.

The chain is built from TRBV2 and TRBJ1-2; 8 nucleotides line up with TRBD1. J gave up 4 bases and V 5 bases, and 9 bases lay outside the gene matches. The CDR3 is 15 residues long. Germline CDR1 and CDR2: SNHLY and FYNNEI. The CDR3 sequence: CASSPQGAMSYGYTF. The CDR3 region has the DNA TGTGCCAGCAGTCCTCAGGGGGCAATGAGCTATGGCTACACCTTC. Together with reference TRBV2 and TRBJ1-2, the CDR3 gives the full variable domain: EPEVTQTPSHQVTQMGQEVILRCVPISNHLYFYWYRQILGQKVEFLVSFYNNEISEKSEIFDDQFSVERPDGSNFTLKIRSTKLEDSAMYFCASSPQGAMSYGYTFGSGTRLTVV.

This sequence joins TRBV19 and TRBJ1-5; D might be TRBD1 (6 bases). Trimming shortened V by 8 bases and J by 3 bases, and 11 bases separated the two germline ends. CDR1 and CDR2 from the germline V gene are LNHDA and SQIVND (reference sequence). This CDR3 has 13 amino acids. The CDR3 is CASSGQFNQPQHF. CDR3 sequence (DNA): TGTGCCAGTTCCGGACAGTTCAATCAGCCCCAGCATTTT.

In this sample, this clone turned up once. The chain couples TRBV11-2 to TRBJ2-1; no firm D call. CDR1 and CDR2 (germline): SGHAT, FQNNGV. V lost 1 base and J 0 bases, leaving 7 bases between the germline ends. The CDR3 is 15 residues long. Here the CDR3 DNA reads TGTGCCAGCAGCTTAGGGCAGAGCTCCTACAATGAGCAGTTCTTC. This gives the protein CASSLGQSSYNEQFF.

Regarding this clone: Germline and junction disagree at one end, which may indicate a read error. The CDR3 loop reads CASSSAGLGNEQFF. The DNA of the CDR3 is TGTGCTAGCAGCTCAGCGGGGCTAGGGAATGAGCAGTTCTTC. This sequence joins TRBV7-7 and TRBJ2-1; TRBD2 matches at 7 bases. This CDR3 has 14 amino acids. Germline values: CDR1 SSHAT, CDR2 FNYEAQ (reference sequence).

This clone was found a few times. The chain carries TRBV19 and TRBJ1-1; tentative D call: TRBD1 (6 bases). The ends were cut back, 9 bases at V and 4 bases at J, with 15 bases in the middle. Looked up from germline, CDR1 is LNHDA and CDR2 is SQIVND (reference sequence). The CDR3 contains 13 residues. CDR3 DNA sequence: TGTGCCAGCAGCCGACAGGAACGCACTGAAGCTTTCTTT. Translation: CASSRQERTEAFF. Complete variable domain (other parts from reference TRBV19 and TRBJ1-1): DGGITQSPKYLFRKEGQNVTLSCEQNLNHDAMYWYRQDPGQGLRLIYYSQIVNDFQKGDIAEGYSVSREKKESFPLTVTSAQKNPTAFYLCASSRQERTEAFFGQGTRLTVV.

V usage is TRBV18 and J usage is TRBJ2-5; TRBD1 might be the D (6 bases). The CDR3 is made up of 16 amino acids. Germline CDR1 reads KGHSH; CDR2 reads LQKENI. V was cut by 0 bases and J by 5 bases, with 16 bases left in between. Written as DNA, the CDR3 is TGTGCCAGCTCACCACCTCGGCTCAGGGGATCGGAGACCCAGTACTTC. Translated: CASSPPRLRGSETQYF.

The chain uses TRBV30 and TRBJ2-5, with D perhaps given as TRBD1 or TRBD2 (6 bases each). V dropped 1 base and J dropped 4 bases, with 13 bases sitting between them. Germline V gene data show CDR1 as GTSNPN and CDR2 as SVGIG (reference sequence). CDR3 length equals 14 residues. The CDR3 nucleotides are TGTGCCTGGAGTGGGAGGGGGGTCGGAGAGACCCAGTACTTC. Amino acids: CAWSGRGVGETQYF.

Only a few counts were recorded for this clone. The V call is TRBV4-3, the J call TRBJ1-5, with TRBD1 matching 7 bases. V lost 1 base and J lost 7; bases outside the gene matches: 10. CDR1 is LGHNA and CDR2 is YSLEER in the germline V gene. The length of the CDR3 is 16 residues. The CDR3: CASSQVVGRGDQPQHF. CDR3 nucleotide sequence: TGCGCCAGCAGCCAAGTTGTTGGCAGGGGGGACCAGCCCCAGCATTTT.

The J gene is TRBJ2-7, the V gene TRBV7-3, with 9 bases aligning to TRBD1. The V and J ends lost 3 bases and 2 bases, in that order; junction bases with no gene match: 5. CDR1 is SGHTA and CDR2 is FQGTGA in the germline V gene. CDR3 length equals 15 residues. The CDR3 spells CASSFSGTGPYEQYF. The CDR3 nucleotides read TGTGCCAGCAGCTTTTCCGGGACAGGGCCCTACGAGCAGTACTTC.

The chain employs TRBV6-1 and TRBJ2-1; no clear D. Germline CDR1 MNHNS, CDR2 SASEGT. V was shortened by 4 bases and J by 3 bases, with 10 bases between the two germline ends. The CDR3 runs 14 residues. CDR3 nucleotides: TGTGCCAGCAGTGTCCCCCCGGACTACAATGAGCAGTTCTTC. The encoded protein is CASSVPPDYNEQFF.